What follows are 22 T cell receptor beta chains derived from one specimen sequenced in a study of T cells in Graves' hyperthyroidism and ophthalmopathy. Amplified TCR beta CDR3 regions derived from RNA transcripts. A first-round RT-PCR of the TCR CDR3 used the HTBI primer set. TCRdb re-called the multiplex PCR reads with MiXCR, one entry per CDR3 protein. The profile shows more than 450,000 distinct CDR3 sequences, 14% of them singletons. Sequenced input: blood. The receptors come from a woman aged 40 to 49 with Graves' hyperthyroidism.

This chain uses TRBV7-8 with TRBJ2-5, with D unresolved. The CDR3 is made up of 12 amino acids. With 5 bases removed from V and 5 bases from J, the gap between germline ends came to 9 bases. Germline CDR1 and CDR2: SGHVS and FQNEAQ. The CDR3 coding sequence is TGTGCCAGCAGCCGCTCGGGTGAGACCCAGTACTTC. Protein: CASSRSGETQYF.

This chain joins TRBV20-1 and TRBJ2-1; D remains unclear. The V gene lost 2 bases and the J gene lost 9 bases, with 11 bases spanning the gap. Germline V CDR1 and CDR2: DFQATT, SNEGSKA (reference sequence). The CDR3 extends over 12 amino acids. CDR3 residues: CSARPTNTEQFF. The CDR3 DNA reads as TGCAGTGCTAGACCGACGAACACTGAGCAGTTCTTC.

This clonotype appeared many times. V is TRBV7-9 and J is TRBJ2-7, with 9 bases that match TRBD2. J gave up 5 bases and V 4 bases, and 9 bases lay outside the gene matches. The CDR3 runs 15 residues. Germline V gene sequence: CDR1 SEHNR, CDR2 FQNEAQ (reference sequence). DNA for the CDR3: TGTGCCAGCAGCTCACGCCTAGCGGGACCCCACGAGCAGTACTTC. Protein: CASSSRLAGPHEQYF.

The chain has TRBV27 and TRBJ1-2, with 9 bases fitting TRBD1. From germline, CDR1 is MNHEY and CDR2 SMNVEV (reference sequence). The CDR3 sequence is 16 residues long. V was clipped by 8 bases and J by 8 bases; unmatched bases: 18. Written as DNA, the CDR3 is TGTGCCAGCGCCATGGGGACAGGGAGGGGAAGGACAGGCTACACCTTC. Translated: CASAMGTGRGRTGYTF.

The gene calls are TRBV25-1 and TRBJ1-1; D is undetermined. Trimming pared 0 bases from V and 7 bases from J, leaving 6 bases between. This CDR3 is 12 amino acids long. Per the germline V gene, CDR1 is MGHDK and CDR2 is SYGVNS. CDR3 residues: CASSEYANEAFF. The CDR3, as DNA: TGTGCCAGCAGTGAATATGCTAATGAAGCTTTCTTT.

This clonotype showed up many times. The chain has TRBV2 and TRBJ2-7; 8 nucleotides agree with TRBD1. Per the germline V gene, CDR1 is SNHLY and CDR2 is FYNNEI. The length of the CDR3 is 14 residues. The J segment lost 3 bases and the V segment lost 3 bases, leaving 4 bases of the junction unmatched. The CDR3: CASSDRGLIYEQYF. The CDR3 coding sequence is TGTGCCAGCAGTGACAGGGGGCTAATCTACGAGCAGTACTTC. Full variable domain (outside the CDR3, taken from reference TRBV2 and TRBJ2-7): EPEVTQTPSHQVTQMGQEVILRCVPISNHLYFYWYRQILGQKVEFLVSFYNNEISEKSEIFDDQFSVERPDGSNFTLKIRSTKLEDSAMYFCASSDRGLIYEQYFGPGTRLTVT.

Ten or more counts support this clonotype. The gene calls are TRBV28 and TRBJ2-3; the match to TRBD2 covers 7 bases. Germline CDR1 MDHEN, CDR2 SYDVKM. Trimming removed 5 bases from V and 0 bases from J; junction bases left unmatched: 8. CDR3 length: 16 residues. The CDR3: CASSPILAHSTDTQYF. The CDR3 DNA is TGTGCCAGCAGTCCTATACTAGCGCATAGCACAGATACGCAGTATTTT.

The rearrangement joins TRBV25-1 to TRBJ2-7; D assignment may be TRBD1 or TRBD2 (7 bases each). Germline V gene data show CDR1 as MGHDK and CDR2 as SYGVNS. Deletions cut 5 bases from V and 4 bases from J, with 15 bases between. The CDR3 covers 14 residues. This chain's CDR3 is CASSRQGGRYEQYF. The DNA for the CDR3 is TGTGCCAGCAGTAGACAGGGAGGGAGGTACGAGCAGTACTTC.

There are many counts of this clonotype. The chain carries TRBV12-5 and TRBJ1-2, with D possibly matching TRBD1 (5 bases). Deletions cut 5 bases from V and 2 bases from J, with 12 bases between. In germline, CDR1 is LGHNT, CDR2 FRNRAP. The CDR3 has 14 amino acids. CDR3 region: CASGTRGTNYGYTF. CDR3 nucleotide sequence: TGTGCTAGTGGTACGCGGGGCACAAACTATGGCTACACCTTC.

Many counts were recorded for this clonotype. The genes are TRBV7-8 and TRBJ1-5, with D maybe TRBD1 (5 bases). The CDR3 is 15 amino acids. Germline values: CDR1 SGHVS, CDR2 FQNEAQ. The ends were cut back, 2 bases at V and 3 bases at J, with 11 bases in the middle. This CDR3 reads CASSLSDSLNQPQHF. For the CDR3, the DNA is TGTGCCAGCAGCTTATCAGACAGCCTCAATCAGCCCCAGCATTTT.

This clonotype was recorded at least ten times. V is TRBV18 and J is TRBJ2-2; 9 positions match TRBD1. This CDR3 comprises 15 residues. The germline gives CDR1 KGHSH, CDR2 LQKENI. V shed 4 bases and J 5 bases; nucleotides not matched to a gene: 5. CDR3 coding DNA: TGTGCCAGCTCACGAGGGACAGGGCTAACCGGGGAGCTGTTTTTT. Encoded protein: CASSRGTGLTGELFF.

The chain uses TRBV7-2 and TRBJ2-5; D not resolved. V lost 7 bases, J lost 2 bases, and 14 bases lay in between. Germline assignment: CDR1 SGHTA and CDR2 FQGNSA. This CDR3 has 14 amino acids. The CDR3 region has the DNA TGTGCCAGCAAGCTTACGGCAGGACAAGAGACCCAGTACTTC. Its translation is CASKLTAGQETQYF. The whole variable domain, filled in from reference TRBV7-2 and TRBJ2-5, reads GAGVSQSPSNKVTEKGKDVELRCDPISGHTALYWYRQSLGQGLEFLIYFQGNSAPDKSGLPSDRFSAERTGGSVSTLTIQRTQQEDSAVYLCASKLTAGQETQYFGPGTRLLVL.

This clonotype was observed many times. The chain couples TRBV9 to TRBJ2-7, with 10 bases lining up with TRBD1. The germline V gene encodes CDR1 SGDLS and CDR2 YYNGEE. Trimming at V came to 0 bases and at J to 6 bases, leaving 12 bases not matched to a gene. The CDR3 totals 17 residues. CDR3 DNA: TGTGCCAGCAGCGTAGATTGTGGCGACAGGGGGCGCAGCGAGCAGTACTTC. Its translation: CASSVDCGDRGRSEQYF.

This clonotype has a count of ten or more. The CDR3 DNA reads TGTGCCAGCTCACTCAGGGAGGCTCAGCCCCAGCATTTT. This sequence encodes CASSLREAQPQHF. The genes are TRBV18 and TRBJ1-5; maybe TRBD1 (5 bases). Germline values: CDR1 KGHSH, CDR2 LQKENI. The ends were cut back, 4 bases at V and 6 bases at J, with 10 bases in the middle. The CDR3 runs 13 residues.

Turning to this clonotype: This may come from a read error, since a much larger clone is one base off. This rearrangement joins TRBV5-1 to TRBJ2-7, with D possibly being TRBD1 (6 bases). Trimming left V 4 bases short and J 3 bases short, with 14 bases between. CDR3 length: 14 residues. CDR1 is SGHRS, CDR2 YFSETQ, per germline. The CDR3 region has the DNA TGCGCCAGCAGCCGGGGACATGGGGACTACGAGCAGTACTTC. Translation gives CASSRGHGDYEQYF.

In this sample, this clonotype turned up many times. The J gene is TRBJ1-5, the V gene TRBV2; 8 bases match TRBD1. The CDR3 runs 14 residues. The V gene end was trimmed by 6 bases and the J gene end by 3 bases; junction bases not matched to a gene: 4. Germline V gene lookup returns CDR1 SNHLY and CDR2 FYNNEI. The CDR3: CASSGDRYNQPQHF. The CDR3 region has the DNA TGTGCCAGCAGCGGGGACAGGTACAATCAGCCCCAGCATTTT.

The chain recombines TRBV28 with TRBJ1-2; D perhaps matches TRBD1 (5 bases). The CDR3 covers 17 residues. Looked up from germline, CDR1 is MDHEN and CDR2 is SYDVKM. V was shortened by 3 bases and J by 8 bases, with 25 bases between the two germline ends. The CDR3 loop reads CASSFVRGGRSFGGYTF. The CDR3 nucleotides are TGTGCCAGCAGTTTTGTTAGGGGAGGACGGTCGTTCGGGGGCTACACCTTC.

This clonotype was observed a few times. V usage is TRBV24-1 and J usage is TRBJ2-3; no firm D call. Trimming stripped 0 bases from V and 3 bases from J, with 3 bases between. CDR3 length: 13 residues. CDR1 is KGHDR and CDR2 is SFDVKD in the germline V gene. The CDR3 loop is CATSDLTTDTQYF. CDR3 nucleotides: TGTGCCACCAGTGATTTGACGACAGATACGCAGTATTTT.

CDR3 sequence: CASSGTGFAGNTDTQYF. The CDR3 nucleotides read TGTGCCAGCAGCGGAACAGGGTTTGCGGGAAACACAGATACGCAGTATTTT. The V and J genes are TRBV9 and TRBJ2-3, with D perhaps TRBD1 or TRBD2 (6 bases each). Trimming removed 3 bases at V and 2 bases at J, with 19 bases between. The CDR3 length is 17 residues. The germline V gene has CDR1 SGDLS and CDR2 YYNGEE.

This clonotype was picked up many times. This chain connects TRBV11-2 to TRBJ1-6; 10 bases map to TRBD1. V lost 2 bases to trimming and J lost 7 bases; unmatched junction nucleotides: 11. The CDR3 length is 18 residues. CDR1 is SGHAT and CDR2 is FQNNGV in the germline V gene. In nucleotides, the CDR3 is TGTGCCAGCAGCTTACCAATGGTTCTGGGACAGGGGAATTCACCCCTCCACTTT. Its translation: CASSLPMVLGQGNSPLHF.

This clonotype was seen more than once but under ten times. The chain recombines TRBV15 with TRBJ2-7, with 12 bases matching TRBD2. The V segment lost 0 bases and the J segment 3 bases; nucleotides outside the gene matches: 9. CDR1 LNHNV and CDR2 YYDKDF come from the germline V gene (reference sequence). CDR3 length: 18 residues. The CDR3 DNA follows: TGTGCCACCAGCAGAGACCAAACTAGCGGGAGGACTATCTACGAGCAGTACTTC. Its translation is CATSRDQTSGRTIYEQYF.

This clonotype came up many times. The genes are TRBV5-1 and TRBJ2-1; 12 positions agree with TRBD2. CDR3 length: 20 amino acids. V lost 2 bases to trimming and J lost 5 bases; unmatched junction nucleotides: 17. Per germline, CDR1 SGHRS and CDR2 YFSETQ. In DNA, the CDR3 is TGCGCCAGCAGCTTAGAACTTCTAGCGGGAGGGCCGCAAAGAGACAATGAGCAGTTCTTC. Its protein product is CASSLELLAGGPQRDNEQFF. The full variable domain, with the rest looked up from reference TRBV5-1 and TRBJ2-1, is KAGVTQTPRYLIKTRGQQVTLSCSPISGHRSVSWYQQTPGQGLQFLFEYFSETQRNKGNFPGRFSGRQFSNSRSEMNVSTLELGDSALYLCASSLELLAGGPQRDNEQFFGPGTRLTVL.